What follows are 20 T cell receptor beta chains derived from one specimen sequenced in a study of T cells in Graves' hyperthyroidism and ophthalmopathy (dated by TCRdb to the late 2010s). The protocol used for the library was multiplex PCR. Sequencer: Illumina HiSeq 2000. Amplification of TCR beta CDR3 regions was carried out from RNA transcripts. A first-round RT-PCR of the TCR CDR3 used the HTBI primer set with the Qiagen OneStep RT-PCR kit. In-frame beta chains were kept once TCRdb had trimmed the public reads at Q25 with fastp and called clones with MiXCR. Entries that share a CDR3 protein sequence are merged under the most common genes and DNA. This sample lists just under 750,000 distinct CDR3 sequences; just over 35% were detected once. Around 31% of the sample is in the top ten clones. Sequenced sample: blood. Source of these receptors: a woman in her thirties or forties with Graves' hyperthyroidism.

With respect to this clonotype: A much larger clone lies one base from this, so it may be a read error. The final CDR3 position lacks the conserved phenylalanine or tryptophan, pointing to a likely read error. The chain carries TRBV12-3 or TRBV12-4 and TRBJ2-7; 7 nucleotides line up with TRBD1. There are 15 residues in the CDR3. The J segment lost 3 bases and the V segment lost 1 base, leaving 6 bases of the junction unmatched. CDR3 DNA: TGTGCCAGCAGTTTAGGCAGGACAGGAGTCTACGAGCAGTACCTC. It specifies CASSLGRTGVYEQYL.

The chain uses TRBV20-1 and TRBJ2-5, with TRBD1 identical over 8 bases. This CDR3 contains 15 residues. J gave up 9 bases and V 0 bases, and 12 bases lay outside the gene matches. Germline V gene data show CDR1 as DFQATT and CDR2 as SNEGSKA (reference sequence). CDR3 sequence: CSARDAQGGRQPQYF. The DNA for the CDR3 is TGCAGTGCTAGAGATGCACAGGGGGGCAGACAGCCCCAGTACTTC.

The sample holds a few counts of this clonotype. The rearrangement joins TRBV6-6 to TRBJ1-1; a possible D gene is TRBD1 (6 bases). Germline lookup yields CDR1 MNHNY and CDR2 SVGAGI (reference sequence). The CDR3 consists of 17 residues. The ends were cut back, 0 bases at V and 5 bases at J, with 19 bases in the middle. The CDR3 here is CASSYSSGTPLGTEAFF. The CDR3 DNA reads as TGTGCCAGCAGTTACTCTTCAGGGACACCCCTAGGTACTGAAGCTTTCTTT.

This clonotype showed up many times. V is TRBV7-9 and J is TRBJ1-4, with D perhaps TRBD1 (5 bases). Germline V gene data show CDR1 as SEHNR and CDR2 as FQNEAQ (reference sequence). The CDR3 runs to 16 residues. V was pared by 2 bases and J by 2 bases, with 12 bases between. This CDR3 is CASSLPTDSTNEKLFF. CDR3 nucleotides: TGTGCCAGCAGCTTACCGACAGACAGTACTAATGAAAAACTGTTTTTT.

The chain carries TRBV4-3 and TRBJ1-6; the match to TRBD1 covers 9 bases. The CDR3 totals 17 residues. Germline trimming cut 4 bases from V and 8 bases from J; bases unmatched to any gene: 12. Germline V gene data show CDR1 as LGHNA and CDR2 as YSLEER. CDR3 nucleotide sequence: TGCGCCAGCAGCCGAGTATACACAGGGGGCGAAGATTCACCCCTCCACTTT. Its translation: CASSRVYTGGEDSPLHF.

The chain couples TRBV6-2 or TRBV6-3 to TRBJ1-5; the match to TRBD1 covers 9 bases. CDR3 size: 15 residues. V lost 6 bases and J lost 5; bases outside the gene matches: 8. The V gene's germline CDR1 is MNHEY and CDR2 SVGEGT. The CDR3 protein is CASRPGTGNYQPQHF. The CDR3 nucleotides are TGTGCCAGCAGACCGGGGACAGGGAATTATCAGCCCCAGCATTTT.

V gene TRBV9 combines with J gene TRBJ2-2; 7 bases agree with TRBD2. Trimming took 4 bases from V and 7 from J; bases not matched to a gene: 16. This CDR3 spans 17 amino acids. Germline V gives CDR1 SGDLS, CDR2 YYNGEE. The CDR3 loop reads CASSSGREQETGGELFF. The CDR3 DNA sequence: TGTGCCAGCAGCTCGGGGCGGGAGCAGGAAACAGGCGGGGAGCTGTTTTTT.

The rearrangement links TRBV10-3 to TRBJ2-7; TRBD1 might be the D (7 bases). The ends were cut back, 4 bases at V and 7 bases at J, with 11 bases in the middle. Germline-derived CDR1 and CDR2 are ENHRY and SYGVKD. The CDR3 is made up of 12 amino acids. CDR3 in amino acids: CAISVPGGEQYF. The CDR3 coding sequence is TGTGCCATCAGTGTTCCAGGGGGGGAGCAGTACTTC.

To note about this clonotype: A much larger clone lies a single base off, so this may be a read error. Because it lacks the conserved phenylalanine or tryptophan at the end, this CDR3 is likely a read error. The CDR3 DNA reads TGTGCCAGCAGCACGACACAGGGGGCGGGCGACGAGCAGTACCTC. It encodes CASSTTQGAGDEQYL. The V call is TRBV7-9, the J call TRBJ2-7; 9 positions match TRBD1. CDR1 is SEHNR and CDR2 is FQNEAQ in the germline V gene (reference sequence). V gave up 5 bases and J gave up 5 bases; unmatched junction bases: 10. The CDR3 loop spans 15 amino acids.

This clonotype has a handful of counts. V is TRBV12-1 and J is TRBJ1-3; the tabulated D call, TRBD1, remains unverified against the DNA. TRBV12-1 is given as a pseudogene. This CDR3 comprises 14 residues. The CDR3 sequence is CASSCVVPGNTIYF. The CDR3 DNA follows: TGTGCCAGCAGCTGCGTTGTCCCTGGAAACACCATATATTTT.

On this clonotype itself: The junction departs from germline at one end; a sequencing error may be responsible. The J gene is TRBJ2-5, the V gene TRBV4-3; D is uncertain. The CDR3 contains 13 residues. Germline V gene lookup returns CDR1 LGHNA and CDR2 YSLEER. CDR3 bases: TGCGCCAGCAGCCGTACCAGGAATACCGGCCCCGGCTTC. This sequence encodes CASSRTRNTGPGF.

At least ten counts were recorded for this clonotype. The chain employs TRBV5-5 and TRBJ1-2; possible D gene TRBD1, 6 bases. Germline values: CDR1 SGHKS, CDR2 YYEKEE (reference sequence). Trimming pared 1 base from V and 3 bases from J, leaving 16 bases between. There are 16 residues in the CDR3. The CDR3 DNA sequence: TGTGCCAGCAGCTTGTCACAGGGAAGGGAAGACTATGGCTACACCTTC. Translation: CASSLSQGREDYGYTF. The full variable domain, its missing parts supplied by reference TRBV5-5 and TRBJ1-2, is DAGVTQSPTHLIKTRGQQVTLRCSPISGHKSVSWYQQVLGQGPQFIFQYYEKEERGRGNFPDRFSARQFPNYSSELNVNALLLGDSALYLCASSLSQGREDYGYTFGSGTRLTVV.

This clonotype was seen more than once but under ten times. V gene TRBV7-3 combines with J gene TRBJ2-2; weak D call: TRBD2 (6 bases). The germline gives CDR1 SGHTA, CDR2 FQGTGA. V lost 3 bases, J lost 0 bases, and 8 bases lay in between. The CDR3 loop spans 15 amino acids. DNA for the CDR3: TGTGCCAGCAGCTTTAGCGGTACGAACACCGGGGAGCTGTTTTTT. Residues: CASSFSGTNTGELFF.

This clonotype has more than one count but fewer than ten. The chain carries TRBV6-5 and TRBJ2-2, with unresolved D. The CDR3 sequence is 15 residues long. The V end lost 9 bases, the J end lost 3 bases, and 17 bases lay between the germline ends. Germline lookup yields CDR1 MNHEY and CDR2 SVGAGI. CDR3 coding DNA: TGTGCCAGTTCGCCTGACATCCGGTACACCGGGGAGCTGTTTTTT. Its protein is CASSPDIRYTGELFF.

The chain combines TRBV12-5 with TRBJ1-1, with D hard to call. Trimming took 3 bases from V and 4 from J, leaving 9 bases between them. CDR1 LGHNT and CDR2 FRNRAP come from the germline V gene. The CDR3 sequence is 13 residues long. DNA for the CDR3: TGTGCTAGTGGTTTAGAGGGTAGCACTGAAGCTTTCTTT. Translating gives CASGLEGSTEAFF.

This clonotype was seen ten or more times. J is TRBJ1-1 and V is TRBV29-1; 7 positions agree with TRBD1. The CDR3 length is 13 residues. Germline assignment: CDR1 SQVTM and CDR2 ANQGSEA. J lost 3 bases, V lost 7 bases, and 8 bases had no gene match. DNA of the CDR3: TGCAGCGCTGGGGACAGTTTGGACACTGAAGCTTTCTTT. Translation gives CSAGDSLDTEAFF.

Notes on this clonotype: One end of the junction is discordant with germline, which a read error may explain. This chain links TRBV4-1 with TRBJ1-6; D may be TRBD1 (5 bases). Germline V gives CDR1 MGHRA, CDR2 YSYEKL. The length of the CDR3 is 16 residues. Here the CDR3 DNA reads TGTGCCAGCAGCCAAGATACCCAGGGAGCAAATTCACCCCTCCACTTT. This codes for CASSQDTQGANSPLHF.

This clonotype was observed at least ten times. The chain uses TRBV9 and TRBJ2-7; tentatively, D is TRBD1 or TRBD2 (5 bases each). Per germline, CDR1 SGDLS and CDR2 YYNGEE. CDR3 length: 13 residues. V was shortened by 5 bases and J by 3 bases, with 12 bases between the two germline ends. CDR3 DNA sequence: TGTGCCAGCAGAGGGGAGACAGACTACGAGCAGTACTTC. This encodes CASRGETDYEQYF.

This sequence joins TRBV12-3 or TRBV12-4 and TRBJ1-2, with 7 bases that match TRBD1. The V and J ends lost 4 bases and 6 bases, in that order; junction bases with no gene match: 8. This CDR3 region has 14 residues. CDR3 sequence: CASSSPWTGHGYTF. The DNA for the CDR3 is TGTGCCAGCAGTTCACCTTGGACAGGACATGGCTACACCTTC.

This sequence joins TRBV6-5 and TRBJ1-5; TRBD1 is a possible D gene (5 bases). The V and J ends lost 5 bases and 0 bases respectively, with 14 bases between them. The CDR3 is made up of 16 amino acids. CDR1 is MNHEY and CDR2 is SVGAGI in the germline V gene. This CDR3 reads CASSPLKGDSNQPQHF. CDR3 in DNA: TGTGCCAGCAGTCCCTTAAAAGGGGATAGCAATCAGCCCCAGCATTTT.